This is a list of T cell receptor beta chains from one sample in a study of Ad26.COV2.S vaccination and SARS-CoV-2 variants. Sequencing used immunoSEQ multiplex PCR; TCRdb keeps in-frame clones, though not all of them. The table shows under 300,000 clones, with 87% occurring only once. Sequencing was performed on peripheral blood, taken in a trial of Ad26.COV2.S vaccine versus placebo. The origin of the receptors is a person between 18 and 65 years old who received the Ad26.COV2.S COVID-19 vaccine or a placebo. Both conserved end residues are part of each CDR3. Each record gives: CDR3 protein, D gene, J gene, V gene. D genes are given only for firm matches.

CASSLSGGVTSNQPQHF,.,TRBJ1-5,TRBV7-2
CASSLVDGSNQPQHF,.,TRBJ1-5,TRBV7-2
CASSRQPSGRPNGELFF,TRBD2,TRBJ2-2,TRBV14
CASSVRPNQPQHF,.,TRBJ1-5,TRBV19
CASNTVPGSNQPQHF,.,TRBJ1-5,TRBV2
CASIPGSNTGELFF,.,TRBJ2-2,TRBV6-2/TRBV6-3
CASSVVMTGTDYGYTF,TRBD1,TRBJ1-2,TRBV25-1
CASSIMWGDRSSENTIYF,TRBD1,TRBJ1-3,TRBV19
CASLRGRGNTEAFF,TRBD1,TRBJ1-1,TRBV7-2
CASSQESGRILEAFF,.,TRBJ1-1,TRBV3-1/TRBV3-2
CASSSPTTGELFF,.,TRBJ2-2,TRBV12-3/TRBV12-4
CASSNPRQTFSYEQYF,.,TRBJ2-7,TRBV6-2/TRBV6-3
CASSPRTNTEAFF,.,TRBJ1-1,TRBV7-2
CASRPLVEPSTDTQYF,.,TRBJ2-3,TRBV5-1
CASSDGQGSSPLHF,TRBD1,TRBJ1-6,TRBV6-4
CASGREPEAFF,.,TRBJ1-1,TRBV25-1
CASSEAHVESETQYF,.,TRBJ2-5,TRBV6-1
CASRIDPTRVSNSPLHF,.,TRBJ1-6,TRBV5-1
CAIRTSGQYNEQFF,TRBD2,TRBJ2-1,TRBV6-5
CASSYSTGANTEAFF,.,TRBJ1-1,TRBV6-5
CASSQAPRNNEQFF,.,TRBJ2-1,TRBV3-1/TRBV3-2
CASSPGTGSRLAGGSSYNEQFF,TRBD2,TRBJ2-1,TRBV5-1
CASSFGGGYNQPQHF,.,TRBJ1-5,TRBV27
CASSQYWALANTGELFF,.,TRBJ2-2,TRBV9
CASSIVGDTQYF,.,TRBJ2-3,TRBV19
CAIRKQGTEAFF,TRBD1,TRBJ1-1,TRBV10-3
CAWKRTRSSNEKLFF,.,TRBJ1-4,TRBV30
CASSLGRKNTGELFF,.,TRBJ2-2,TRBV7-2
CASSRGQSSYEQYF,TRBD1,TRBJ2-7,TRBV6-5
CASSLGSGTSSYNEQFF,TRBD2,TRBJ2-1,TRBV5-4
CAISGGGNEQFF,TRBD2,TRBJ2-1,TRBV10-3
CASSSGGAGEQFF,.,TRBJ2-1,TRBV5-6
CASSSRQGGRRETQYF,.,TRBJ2-5,TRBV7-2
CASSGGTGPEAFF,.,TRBJ1-1,TRBV5-1
CASSWSGAGETQYF,TRBD2,TRBJ2-5,TRBV7-3
CASSLALTGGTNEKLFF,.,TRBJ1-4,TRBV7-2
CSVLRQGATDTQYF,TRBD1,TRBJ2-3,TRBV29-1
CASKPGTSGRAETQYF,TRBD2,TRBJ2-5,TRBV7-2